One sample yielded the 24 T cell receptor beta chains listed below, sequenced in a study of low-dose radiotherapy and immunotherapy resistance in tumors. Both TCRalpha and TCRbeta chains were reverse transcribed with V-gene-specific primers. With a V-primer adapter and a constant-region primer, TCRs were amplified for about 22 PCR cycles. Using its own MiXCR run on the reads, TCRdb lists one record per CDR3 protein. This table holds approximately 11,000 distinct CDR3 sequences, 45% to 55% found once. Receptors were obtained from a human donor with advanced metastatic prostate, ovarian, gallbladder or colorectal cancer (not recorded which). This table probably holds off-target reads from a library built for another chain.

CDR3 sequence: CSAAEDSFNQPQHF. DNA for the CDR3: TGCAGTGCTGCTGAAGACAGTTTCAATCAGCCCCAGCATTTT. The chain has TRBV20-1 and TRBJ1-5, with D possibly matching TRBD1 (5 bases). CDR3 length: 14 residues. Germline V gives CDR1 DFQATT, CDR2 SNEGSKA (reference sequence). The V end was cut by 5 bases, the J end by 3 bases, with 14 bases between.

This clonotype was detected a few times. This chain connects TRBV4-1 to TRBJ2-2; 8 nucleotides align to TRBD1. The V and J ends lost 3 bases and 6 bases, in that order; junction bases with no gene match: 6. CDR1 MGHRA and CDR2 YSYEKL come from the germline V gene. The CDR3 spans 15 residues. The DNA for the CDR3 is TGCGCCAGCAGCCAGGTCACAGGGGGAGCCGGGGAGCTGTTTTTT. Translating it yields CASSQVTGGAGELFF.

V is TRBV19 and J is TRBJ2-1; no firm D call. With 4 bases removed from V and 10 bases from J, the gap between germline ends came to 14 bases. Germline CDR1 LNHDA, CDR2 SQIVND (reference sequence). The CDR3 runs 13 residues. CDR3 region: CASSTPLLGEQFF. The CDR3 bases are TGTGCCAGTAGTACCCCGCTTCTAGGCGAGCAGTTCTTC.

This clonotype was counted a few times. The V call is TRBV5-6, the J call TRBJ2-2, with 16 bases fitting TRBD2. Trimming cost V 2 bases and J 6 bases; bases outside gene matches: 4. Germline V gene data show CDR1 as SGHDT and CDR2 as YYEEEE. The CDR3 is 17 amino acids. CDR3 sequence (DNA): TGTGCCAGCAGCTTCGGGACTAGCGGGAGGGCCCCCGGGGAGCTGTTTTTT. This codes for CASSFGTSGRAPGELFF. Using reference TRBV5-6 and TRBJ2-2 for the parts outside the CDR3, the full variable domain is DAGVTQSPTHLIKTRGQQVTLRCSPKSGHDTVSWYQQALGQGPQFIFQYYEEEERQRGNFPDRFSGHQFPNYSSELNVNALLLGDSALYLCASSFGTSGRAPGELFFGEGSRLTVL.

This clonotype was seen a handful of times. The V call is TRBV2, the J call TRBJ2-7, with D hard to call. CDR3 size: 14 residues. Trimming removed 5 bases from V and 0 bases from J, with 11 bases in between. Per germline, CDR1 SNHLY and CDR2 FYNNEI. This CDR3 is CASSFTGSSYEQYF. CDR3 in DNA: TGTGCCAGCAGTTTTACGGGCTCCTCCTACGAGCAGTACTTC.

The chain recombines TRBV28 with TRBJ2-7; TRBD1 matches 8 bases. The CDR3 loop spans 12 amino acids. Trimming took 5 bases from V and 4 from J; bases not matched to a gene: 1. Germline CDR1 is MDHEN and CDR2 is SYDVKM. CDR3 DNA: TGTGCCAGCAGTACAGGGGGGTACGAGCAGTACTTC. This codes for CASSTGGYEQYF.

This chain uses TRBV10-3 with TRBJ2-1; D gene unclear. V lost 6 bases and J 5 bases, leaving 17 bases between the germline ends. Germline loops: CDR1 ENHRY, CDR2 SYGVKD. The CDR3 is made up of 15 amino acids. Here the CDR3 reads CAISSTNLLHNEQFF. The CDR3 coding sequence is TGTGCCATCAGCTCAACTAACCTCCTCCACAATGAGCAGTTCTTC.

V is TRBV15 and J is TRBJ1-6, with 7 bases identical to TRBD1. The length of the CDR3 is 14 residues. Germline-derived CDR1 and CDR2 are LNHNV and YYDKDF (reference sequence). J gave up 7 bases and V 3 bases, and 3 bases lay outside the gene matches. The CDR3 region has the DNA TGTGCCACCAGCAGTAACAGGGGAAATTCACCCCTCCACTTT. This sequence encodes CATSSNRGNSPLHF.

Here the CDR3 reads CASGFARSPQHF. CDR3 in DNA: TGTGCTAGTGGTTTTGCCCGGTCTCCCCAGCATTTT. The rearrangement joins TRBV12-5 to TRBJ1-5; D remains unclear. The CDR3 has 12 amino acids. Germline loops: CDR1 LGHNT, CDR2 FRNRAP. The ends were cut back, 3 bases at V and 10 bases at J, with 10 bases in the middle.

J is TRBJ2-2 and V is TRBV19, with 7 bases matching TRBD2. The CDR3 length is 13 residues. With V trimmed by 5 bases and J by 6 bases, 3 bases remained unmatched. Germline CDR1 and CDR2: LNHDA and SQIVND (reference sequence). For the CDR3, the DNA is TGTGCCAGTAGTTCACTAGCGTCCGGGGAGCTGTTTTTT. Protein: CASSSLASGELFF. Looking up the rest from reference TRBV19 and TRBJ2-2 gives the full variable domain: DGGITQSPKYLFRKEGQNVTLSCEQNLNHDAMYWYRQDPGQGLRLIYYSQIVNDFQKGDIAEGYSVSREKKESFPLTVTSAQKNPTAFYLCASSSLASGELFFGEGSRLTVL.

This clonotype was recorded a few times. The genes are TRBV28 and TRBJ2-5; D assignment may be TRBD1 or TRBD2 (7 bases each). V gave up 7 bases and J gave up 5 bases, with 20 bases separating them. This CDR3 spans 15 amino acids. Germline lookup yields CDR1 MDHEN and CDR2 SYDVKM. As DNA, the CDR3 is TGTGCCAGCAACCCTGGGACAGCGGGACGGGAGACCCAGTACTTC. It codes for CASNPGTAGRETQYF.

This chain links TRBV5-1 with TRBJ2-5; possible D gene TRBD1, 6 bases. This CDR3 has 14 residues. The germline V and J ends were trimmed by 4 bases and 4 bases, with 14 bases remaining between them. From germline, CDR1 is SGHRS and CDR2 YFSETQ. Written as DNA, the CDR3 is TGCGCCAGCAGCACCCGAGAGGGGGTAGAGACCCAGTACTTC. It encodes CASSTREGVETQYF.

In this sample, this clonotype turned up a few times. The rearrangement joins TRBV5-1 to TRBJ1-2, with TRBD1 matching over 10 bases. This CDR3 is built from 14 residues. The germline gives CDR1 SGHRS, CDR2 YFSETQ. V shed 4 bases, J shed 2 bases, and the junction held 2 bases outside the gene matches. The CDR3: CASSQGQGNYGYTF. The CDR3 DNA sequence: TGCGCCAGCAGCCAGGGACAGGGGAACTATGGCTACACCTTC.

The table lists this clonotype with a count of one. The rearrangement links TRBV6-6 to TRBJ1-1, with a tentative D call TRBD1 (5 bases). Germline-derived CDR1 and CDR2 are MNHNY and SVGAGI (reference sequence). The CDR3 totals 15 residues. The V end lost 5 bases, the J end lost 2 bases, and 15 bases lay between the germline ends. CDR3 sequence: CASSSRDGINTEAFF. The CDR3 region has the DNA TGTGCCAGCAGTAGTAGGGACGGTATTAACACTGAAGCTTTCTTT.

The rearrangement joins TRBV29-1 to TRBJ2-7, with D uncertain. CDR1 and CDR2 from the germline V gene are SQVTM and ANQGSEA. This CDR3 region has 12 residues. Deletions cut 5 bases from V and 1 base from J, with 9 bases between. The CDR3 DNA follows: TGCAGCGTTTTTGCCTCTTCCTACGAGCAGTACTTC. Residues: CSVFASSYEQYF.

CDR3 nucleotide sequence: TGTGCCAGCAGCTTAGCCCCTCCGGGTGCAGGGGCTGGCACAGATACGCAGTATTTT. Protein: CASSLAPPGAGAGTDTQYF. The chain links TRBV11-3 to TRBJ2-3; possibly TRBD1 for D (6 bases). There are 19 residues in the CDR3. From germline, CDR1 is SGHNT and CDR2 YENEEA. V lost 1 base, J lost 1 base, and 21 bases lay in between.

The gene calls are TRBV20-1 and TRBJ2-5; D unresolved. The CDR3 runs 13 residues. The V and J ends lost 0 bases and 2 bases respectively, with 7 bases between them. Germline V gene data show CDR1 as DFQATT and CDR2 as SNEGSKA (reference sequence). This CDR3 reads CSAREIQQETQYF. The CDR3 DNA sequence: TGCAGTGCTAGAGAAATCCAACAAGAGACCCAGTACTTC.

This clonotype came up a few times. This chain connects TRBV5-1 to TRBJ2-7; no clear D gene. V lost 0 bases, J lost 5 bases, and 6 bases lay in between. Germline lookup yields CDR1 SGHRS and CDR2 YFSETQ. The length of the CDR3 is 12 residues. The CDR3 sequence is CASSLGYDEQYF. DNA of the CDR3: TGCGCCAGCAGCTTGGGGTACGACGAGCAGTACTTC.

The chain joins TRBV27 to TRBJ2-7; tentatively, D is TRBD2 (5 bases). The CDR3 is 15 amino acids. The V and J ends lost 2 bases and 2 bases respectively, with 13 bases between them. Looked up from germline, CDR1 is MNHEY and CDR2 is SMNVEV (reference sequence). The CDR3 region has the DNA TGTGCCAGCAGTTTAGGTGGGAGAGTCGCCTACGAGCAGTACTTC. Amino acids: CASSLGGRVAYEQYF.

The chain carries TRBV11-2 and TRBJ2-5; a possible D gene is TRBD2 (5 bases). V shed 5 bases and J shed 5 bases, with 15 bases lying between them. Per the germline V gene, CDR1 is SGHAT and CDR2 is FQNNGV. The CDR3 spans 14 residues. The DNA for the CDR3 is TGTGCCAGCAGCCCAGCGGCGGGCTCGGAGACCCAGTACTTC. Residues: CASSPAAGSETQYF.

The chain has TRBV11-2 and TRBJ2-1; TRBD1 matches 8 bases. This CDR3 comprises 14 residues. V trimming: 5 bases; J trimming: 9 bases; junction bases outside the gene matches: 9. The germline V gene has CDR1 SGHAT and CDR2 FQNNGV. CDR3 loop: CASSPWTGPSEQFF. CDR3 nucleotides: TGTGCCAGCAGCCCCTGGACAGGGCCTTCTGAGCAGTTCTTC.

The rearrangement uses TRBV25-1 and TRBJ1-5; D is ambiguous. V gave up 4 bases and J gave up 4 bases, with 11 bases separating them. The germline V gene encodes CDR1 MGHDK and CDR2 SYGVNS. CDR3 size: 14 residues. The CDR3 sequence is CASSVPGLNQPQHF. The DNA for the CDR3 is TGTGCCAGCAGTGTACCGGGCCTAAATCAGCCCCAGCATTTT.

This clonotype was counted a few times. The CDR3 region is CASSHRTGSTEAFF. The CDR3 DNA is TGTGCCAGCAGTCACAGGACGGGGAGCACTGAAGCTTTCTTT. The genes are TRBV6-8 and TRBJ1-1; TRBD1 might be the D (5 bases). The germline V gene has CDR1 MNHGY and CDR2 SAAAGT. Trimming stripped 5 bases from V and 4 bases from J, with 14 bases between. The CDR3 length is 14 residues.

This clonotype was seen a handful of times. The chain carries TRBV7-3 and TRBJ2-1; D could derive from TRBD1 or TRBD2 (5 bases each). Germline V gene data show CDR1 as SGHTA and CDR2 as FQGTGA. Trimming took off 5 bases at V and 8 bases at J, with 19 bases between the two ends. The CDR3 runs 15 residues. As DNA, the CDR3 is TGTGCCAGCAGCACGACCGGGACCATTATTCATGAGCAGTTCTTC. Residues: CASSTTGTIIHEQFF. Full variable domain (remainder filled in from reference TRBV7-3 and TRBJ2-1): GAGVSQTPSNKVTEKGKYVELRCDPISGHTALYWYRQSLGQGPEFLIYFQGTGAADDSGLPNDRFFAVRPEGSVSTLKIQRTERGDSAVYLCASSTTGTIIHEQFFGPGTRLTVL.